Here is one T cell receptor beta chain with its context. The clone's antigen remains unknown. Base quality data are lacking; no much larger clone is found one base away. This entry belongs to a study of blood T cells in healthy people across ages (dated by TCRdb to 2015 to 2017). As for the study more broadly: In model experiments, template switching captured roughly one uniquely barcoded TCR beta cDNA molecule for every two T cells. To track age-related changes in TCR beta repertoire diversity, the study relied on deep sequencing normalized with unique cDNA molecular identifiers. The donors were divided into four age groups: young (average around 16 years), middle-aged (approximately 39), aged (about 62) and long-lived (roughly 88). Donors of different ages were randomly distributed across sequencing lanes to avoid experimental bias. The study analyzed two additional independent replicas of 1 million unique cDNA reads from the same blood draw for two donors, one aged 18 to 30 and one aged 80 or older. The paper as a whole reports these results and caveats: Because the CMV infection status of the donors was unknown, age-related changes in expanded clonotypes may potentially have been confounded. Compared with the aged group, more naive CD4+ T cells, fewer expanded clones and increased TCR diversity were shown by the long-lived group, suggesting age selection. Estimates of total diversity based on one million sequenced T cells were regarded as lower bounds and as underestimates. Because profiling used bulk unsorted PBMCs, naive and antigen-experienced compartments could not be compared conclusively. Observed TCR beta diversity per million T cells fell roughly linearly with age, and a significant reduction was already apparent by age approximately 40. Observed TCR beta diversity correlated strongly with the percentage of naive T cells measured by flow cytometry.

Libraries were constructed by 5' RACE. Instrument used: Illumina HiSeq 2500. A second PCR of roughly 7 to 12 cycles was run with a J-beta primer mix and a sample-barcoded 5' primer. A unique molecular identifier was introduced onto each TCR beta cDNA molecule by a template-switch 5' adaptor carrying 12 random nucleotides. Each sample yielded at least 2.5 million CDR3-containing paired-end reads. The Mint cDNA synthesis kit, primed by a TRBC-specific oligonucleotide, was used to synthesize first-strand cDNA from all RNA. After uracil-DNA glycosylase treatment, a first 18-cycle PCR used universal primers M1SS and BC2_uni_R on all cDNA. The study's own analysis went as follows. For normalization, 1 million high-quality reads were randomly selected from each sample, with every read carrying a distinct molecular identifier. Reads with shared molecular identifiers were discarded instead of being binned into consensus sequences. MiTCR, set to a Q25 quality threshold and the strictest error-elimination algorithm, was used for CDR3 identification, clonotype clustering and error correction. A nonparametric unseen species model using Euler transformation provided a lower-bound estimate of total TCR beta diversity. TCRdb reworked the public reads: Q25 trimming with fastp, MiXCR clone assembly, productive beta chains retained. Here each entry gathers all rows of one CDR3 protein and keeps the most common genes and DNA. These V and J calls originate from TCRdb's pipeline instead of the authors' own analysis. The sample yields roughly 800,000 distinct CDR3 sequences; 58% were counted once. Approximately 23% of the sample is in the top ten clones.

The donors were roughly 40 Caucasian individuals from Russia, aged roughly 6 to 100 years, who were systemically healthy. Approximately 10 milliliters of peripheral blood were collected from each donor into EDTA-treated Vacutainer tubes. Ficoll-Paque density-gradient centrifugation was used to isolate PBMCs, with at least 7 million obtained per sample. Total RNA was extracted from PBMCs with Trizol reagent, with at least 5 micrograms obtained per sample. The percentages of naive CD45RAhigh/CD27high T cells were determined by flow cytometry on a PBMC aliquot from every donor. Sequenced: blood. The sequence derives from a man aged 25-45 years in good health.

The DNA sequence is TGTGCCAGCACTCTCCACACCAACAATGAGCAGTACTTC. Translated, it gives CASTLHTNNEQYF. The rearrangement joined TRBV6-2 or TRBV6-3 to TRBJ2-4; the D gene cannot be named for sure. The CDR3 starts with the cysteine, ends with the phenylalanine, and has 13 residues. Only the CDR3 region is kept as DNA, spanning 39 bases read in frame from base 1. The germline V gene specifies MNHEY as CDR1 and SVGEGT as CDR2. The germline ends are 20 bases apart after V is trimmed by 7 bases and J by 13 bases.